The 15 T cell receptor beta chains given below trace back to one sample, sequenced in a study of neoadjuvant anti-PD-1 for oral cavity cancer. Time point denoted: after neoadjuvant nivolumab, at surgical resection. The protocol was immunoSEQ multiplex PCR, while the TCRdb copy is restricted to in-frame clones and leaves out a portion. The sample contains about 42,000 clones, 60% to 80% of which appear only once. The sample consisted of PBMCs, taken after nivolumab (anti-PD-1) treatment. All receptors derive from a person aged 40 to 85 with oral cavity squamous cell carcinoma.

The rearrangement uses TRBV5-5 and TRBJ2-3, with 12 bases matching TRBD2. The CDR3 contains 17 residues. Trimming removed 0 bases from V and 6 bases from J; junction bases left unmatched: 8. CDR1 and CDR2 (germline): SGHKS, YYEKEE (reference sequence). CDR3 sequence reads: CASSLEPSGRAGDTQYF. The CDR3 bases are TGTGCCAGCAGCTTGGAACCTAGCGGGAGGGCCGGGGATACGCAGTATTTT.

This clone has just a few counts. The chain couples TRBV29-1 to TRBJ1-4; weak D call: TRBD1 (5 bases). The CDR3 length is 14 residues. CDR1 is SQVTM, CDR2 ANQGSEA, per germline. Trimming left V 4 bases short and J 7 bases short, with 16 bases between. The CDR3: CSVGVGARSEKLFF. The CDR3 DNA is TGCAGCGTTGGGGTCGGGGCCCGGAGTGAAAAACTGTTTTTT.

The chain joins TRBV6-4 to TRBJ2-2; no firm D call. The ends were cut back, 4 bases at V and 4 bases at J, with 13 bases in the middle. CDR1 MRHNA and CDR2 SNTAGT come from the germline V gene. The CDR3 is 15 residues long. CDR3 in amino acids: CASSVVFASTGELFF. In nucleotides, the CDR3 is TGTGCCAGCAGTGTAGTATTCGCTAGCACCGGGGAGCTGTTTTTT.

A few counts support this clone. The V gene is TRBV2, the J gene TRBJ2-1; maybe TRBD2 (5 bases). From germline, CDR1 is SNHLY and CDR2 FYNNEI. V dropped 6 bases and J dropped 7 bases, with 10 bases sitting between them. The CDR3 is made up of 12 amino acids. The CDR3 region is CASRGALNEQFF. In DNA, the CDR3 is TGTGCCAGCAGGGGAGCCCTAAATGAGCAGTTCTTC.

This clone occurred a few times. The chain has TRBV28 and TRBJ2-7; TRBD2 matches at 8 bases. The ends lost 5 bases at V and 5 bases at J; junction bases unmatched: 8. CDR3 length: 14 amino acids. Germline V CDR1 and CDR2: MDHEN, SYDVKM. This CDR3 is CASSVPGTRNEQYF. CDR3 DNA: TGTGCCAGCAGTGTTCCCGGGACTAGAAACGAGCAGTACTTC.

The chain uses TRBV10-3 and TRBJ2-5; tentatively, D is TRBD1 or TRBD2 (6 bases each). The V gene's germline CDR1 is ENHRY and CDR2 SYGVKD. CDR3 length equals 14 residues. V shed 4 bases and J shed 5 bases, with 14 bases lying between them. CDR3 in amino acids: CAISGPGGGETQYF. CDR3 in DNA: TGTGCCATCAGTGGACCCGGGGGCGGCGAGACCCAGTACTTC.

The chain couples TRBV5-1 to TRBJ1-1; D is unresolved. Germline V gives CDR1 SGHRS, CDR2 YFSETQ. The CDR3 length is 14 residues. Trimming removed 1 base at V and 2 bases at J, with 9 bases between. CDR3 in amino acids: CASSLTSTNTEAFF. Written as DNA, the CDR3 is TGCGCCAGCAGCTTGACGTCAACTAACACTGAAGCTTTCTTT.

The chain carries TRBV29-1 and TRBJ1-5; D perhaps matches TRBD1 (6 bases). With 2 bases removed from V and 4 bases from J, the gap between germline ends came to 12 bases. Germline V gives CDR1 SQVTM, CDR2 ANQGSEA. This CDR3 has 14 residues. CDR3 sequence: CSVETGGTNQPQHF. The CDR3 nucleotides read TGCAGCGTTGAAACTGGCGGGACAAATCAGCCCCAGCATTTT. Full variable domain (remainder filled in from reference TRBV29-1 and TRBJ1-5): SAVISQKPSRDICQRGTSLTIQCQVDSQVTMMFWYRQQPGQSLTLIATANQGSEATYESGFVIDKFPISRPNLTFSTLTVSNMSPEDSSIYLCSVETGGTNQPQHFGDGTRLSIL.

This chain uses TRBV27 with TRBJ1-6; perhaps TRBD1 as D (6 bases). Germline V gene sequence: CDR1 MNHEY, CDR2 SMNVEV (reference sequence). V lost 7 bases and J 10 bases, leaving 14 bases between the germline ends. The CDR3 runs 13 residues. Here the CDR3 DNA reads TGTGCCAGCACCCTCGGGGGGCAGTCACCCCTCCACTTT. Translating it yields CASTLGGQSPLHF.

This clone was recorded a few times. The chain uses TRBV9 and TRBJ1-6; tentatively, D is TRBD1 (5 bases). The V gene lost 0 bases and the J gene lost 9 bases, with 13 bases spanning the gap. Per the germline V gene, CDR1 is SGDLS and CDR2 is YYNGEE. The CDR3 runs 15 residues. The CDR3 DNA is TGTGCCAGCAGCGTAGGCTTGGCGGGGGGTTCACCCCTCCACTTT. Translated: CASSVGLAGGSPLHF. The full variable domain, with the rest looked up from reference TRBV9 and TRBJ1-6, is DSGVTQTPKHLITATGQRVTLRCSPRSGDLSVYWYQQSLDQGLQFLIQYYNGEERAKGNILERFSAQQFPDLHSELNLSSLELGDSALYFCASSVGLAGGSPLHFGNGTRLTVT.

V and J are TRBV6-1 and TRBJ1-5; possibly TRBD1 for D (5 bases). CDR3 length equals 15 residues. V was clipped by 7 bases and J by 2 bases, with 15 bases between them. In germline, CDR1 is MNHNS, CDR2 SASEGT. Written as DNA, the CDR3 is TGTGCCAGCACCTCTAGGGGAGTGGGCAATCAGCCCCAGCATTTT. This codes for CASTSRGVGNQPQHF.

The chain employs TRBV5-1 and TRBJ2-7; weak D call: TRBD1 (6 bases). This CDR3 is 15 amino acids long. V lost 0 bases and J 0 bases, leaving 10 bases between the germline ends. Germline V gene lookup returns CDR1 SGHRS and CDR2 YFSETQ. The CDR3, as DNA: TGCGCCAGCAGCTTGGGACAGGCACTCTCCTACGAGCAGTACTTC. This translates into CASSLGQALSYEQYF.

The chain links TRBV9 to TRBJ2-3; 8 nucleotides match TRBD2. The trim removed 0 bases at V and 0 bases at J, leaving 6 bases unmatched. CDR1 SGDLS and CDR2 YYNGEE come from the germline V gene. The CDR3 runs to 17 residues. CDR3 sequence: CASSVDGSSGSTDTQYF. The CDR3 DNA reads TGTGCCAGCAGCGTAGATGGGTCTAGCGGGAGCACAGATACGCAGTATTTT.

This chain joins TRBV15 and TRBJ2-5; D uncertain. Germline loops: CDR1 LNHNV, CDR2 YYDKDF (reference sequence). This CDR3 contains 15 residues. Trimming removed 0 bases from V and 3 bases from J, with 11 bases in between. CDR3 sequence: CATSRDGAVEETQYF. The CDR3 nucleotides read TGTGCCACCAGCAGAGATGGAGCAGTCGAAGAGACCCAGTACTTC.

The chain links TRBV2 to TRBJ2-1, with TRBD1 identical over 11 bases. After removal of 7 bases from V and 9 bases from J, the junction contained 8 bases not matched to a gene. The CDR3 has 14 amino acids. CDR1 SNHLY and CDR2 FYNNEI come from the germline V gene. The CDR3 nucleotides read TGTGCCAGCACCCGGACAGGGGGCTGGAGTGAGCAGTTCTTC. The encoded protein is CASTRTGGWSEQFF.